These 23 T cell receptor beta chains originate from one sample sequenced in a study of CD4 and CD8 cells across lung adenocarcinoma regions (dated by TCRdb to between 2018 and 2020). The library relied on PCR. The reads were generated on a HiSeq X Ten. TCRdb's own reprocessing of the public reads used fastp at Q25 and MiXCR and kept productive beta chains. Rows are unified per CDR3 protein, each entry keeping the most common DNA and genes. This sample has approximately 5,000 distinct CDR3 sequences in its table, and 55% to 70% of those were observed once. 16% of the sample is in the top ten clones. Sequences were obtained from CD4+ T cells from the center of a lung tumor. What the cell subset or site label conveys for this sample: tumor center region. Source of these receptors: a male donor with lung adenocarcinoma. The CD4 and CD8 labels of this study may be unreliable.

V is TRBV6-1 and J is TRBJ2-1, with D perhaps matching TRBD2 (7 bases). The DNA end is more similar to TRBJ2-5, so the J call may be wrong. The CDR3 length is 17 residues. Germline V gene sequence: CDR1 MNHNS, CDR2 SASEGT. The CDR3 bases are TGTGCCAGCAGTGAATTTGCGGGGGCGGAAGCTAAAGAGACCCAGTACTTC. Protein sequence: CASSEFAGAEAKETQYF.

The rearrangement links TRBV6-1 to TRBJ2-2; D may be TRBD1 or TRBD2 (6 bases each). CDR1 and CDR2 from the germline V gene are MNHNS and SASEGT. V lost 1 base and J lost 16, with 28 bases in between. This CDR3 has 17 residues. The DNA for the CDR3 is TGTGCCAGCAGTGAAGTTAGGGCGGGACAAGGCACCGGGACGCAGTTTTTT. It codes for CASSEVRAGQGTGTQFF.

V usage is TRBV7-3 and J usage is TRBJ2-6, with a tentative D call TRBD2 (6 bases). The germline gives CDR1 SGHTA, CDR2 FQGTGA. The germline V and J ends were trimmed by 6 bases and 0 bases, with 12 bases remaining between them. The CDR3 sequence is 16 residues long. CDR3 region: CASSAQTSSGANVLTF. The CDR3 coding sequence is TGTGCCAGCAGTGCCCAGACTAGCTCTGGGGCCAACGTCCTGACTTTC.

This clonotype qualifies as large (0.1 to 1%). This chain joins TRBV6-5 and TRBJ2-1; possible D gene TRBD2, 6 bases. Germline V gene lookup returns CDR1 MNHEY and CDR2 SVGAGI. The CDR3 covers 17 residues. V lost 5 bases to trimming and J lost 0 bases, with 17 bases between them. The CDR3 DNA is TGTGCCAGCAGTCGCCCTCGGGACGGGAGCTCCTACAATGAGCAGTTCTTC. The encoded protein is CASSRPRDGSSYNEQFF.

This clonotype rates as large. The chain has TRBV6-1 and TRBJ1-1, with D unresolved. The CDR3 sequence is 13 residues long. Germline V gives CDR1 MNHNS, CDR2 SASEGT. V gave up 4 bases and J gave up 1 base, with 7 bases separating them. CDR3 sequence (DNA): TGTGCCAGCAGTGCTTCCGGGAACACTGAAGCTTTCTTT. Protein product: CASSASGNTEAFF.

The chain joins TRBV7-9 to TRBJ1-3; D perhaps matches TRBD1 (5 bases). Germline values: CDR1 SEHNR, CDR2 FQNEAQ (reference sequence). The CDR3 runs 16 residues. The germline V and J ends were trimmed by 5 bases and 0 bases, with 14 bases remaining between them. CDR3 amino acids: CASSPAGRLSGNTIYF. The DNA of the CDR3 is TGTGCCAGCAGCCCTGCGGGACGGCTCTCTGGAAACACCATATATTTT.

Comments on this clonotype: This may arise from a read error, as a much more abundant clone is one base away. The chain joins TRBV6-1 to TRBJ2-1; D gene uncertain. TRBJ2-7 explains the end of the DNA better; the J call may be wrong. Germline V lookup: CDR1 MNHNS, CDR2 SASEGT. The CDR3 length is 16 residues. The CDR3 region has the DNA TGTGCCAGCAGTCCGACCTACTCCATTTCCTACAATGAGCAGTACTTC. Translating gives CASSPTYSISYNEQYF.

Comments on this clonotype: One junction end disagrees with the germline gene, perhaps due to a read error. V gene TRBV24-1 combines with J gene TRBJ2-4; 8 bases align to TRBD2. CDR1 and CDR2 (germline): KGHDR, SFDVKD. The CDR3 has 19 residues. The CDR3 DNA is TGTGCCACCAGTGACCCCCTTTGGTCGGGGGGGTGGGGCAAAAACACTCAGTACTTC. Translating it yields CATSDPLWSGGWGKNTQYF.

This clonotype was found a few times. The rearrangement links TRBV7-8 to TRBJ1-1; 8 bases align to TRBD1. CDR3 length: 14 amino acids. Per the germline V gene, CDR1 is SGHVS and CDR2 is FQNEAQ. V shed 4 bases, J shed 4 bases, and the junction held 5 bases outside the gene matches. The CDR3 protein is CASSYGQGITEAFF. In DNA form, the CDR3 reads TGTGCCAGCAGCTACGGACAGGGTATCACTGAAGCTTTCTTT.

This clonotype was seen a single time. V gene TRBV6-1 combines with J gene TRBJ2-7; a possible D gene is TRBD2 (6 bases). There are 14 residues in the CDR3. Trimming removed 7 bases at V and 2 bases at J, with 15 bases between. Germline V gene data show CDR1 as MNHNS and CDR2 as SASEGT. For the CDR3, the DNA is TGTGCCAGCAAGGGTCTTAGCGGTACCTACGAGCAGTACTTC. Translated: CASKGLSGTYEQYF.

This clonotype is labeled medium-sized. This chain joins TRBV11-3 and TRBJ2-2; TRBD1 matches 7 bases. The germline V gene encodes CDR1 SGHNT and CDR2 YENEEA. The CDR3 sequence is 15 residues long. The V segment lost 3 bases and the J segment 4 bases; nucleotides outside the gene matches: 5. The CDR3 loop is CASSFRQGSTGELFF. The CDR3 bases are TGTGCCAGCAGCTTTCGACAGGGAAGCACCGGGGAGCTGTTTTTT.

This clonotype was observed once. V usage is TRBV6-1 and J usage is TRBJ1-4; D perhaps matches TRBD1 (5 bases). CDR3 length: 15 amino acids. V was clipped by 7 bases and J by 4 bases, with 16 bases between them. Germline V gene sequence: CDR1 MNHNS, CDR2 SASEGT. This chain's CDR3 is CASILRGAGNEKLFF. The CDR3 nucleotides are TGTGCCAGCATCCTAAGGGGCGCGGGTAATGAAAAACTGTTTTTT.

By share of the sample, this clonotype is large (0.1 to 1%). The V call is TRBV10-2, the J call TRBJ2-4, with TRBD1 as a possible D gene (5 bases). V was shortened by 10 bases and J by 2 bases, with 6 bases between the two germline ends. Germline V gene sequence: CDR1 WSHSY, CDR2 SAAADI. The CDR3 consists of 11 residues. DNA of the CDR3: TGCGCCACAGGGTCCAAAAACATTCAGTACTTC. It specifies CATGSKNIQYF.

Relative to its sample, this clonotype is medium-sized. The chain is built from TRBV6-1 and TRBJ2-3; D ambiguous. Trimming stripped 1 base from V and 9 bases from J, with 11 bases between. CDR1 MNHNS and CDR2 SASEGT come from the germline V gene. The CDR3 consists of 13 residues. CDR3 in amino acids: CASSEVRAGTQYF. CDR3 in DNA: TGTGCCAGCAGTGAAGTACGAGCAGGAACGCAGTATTTT.

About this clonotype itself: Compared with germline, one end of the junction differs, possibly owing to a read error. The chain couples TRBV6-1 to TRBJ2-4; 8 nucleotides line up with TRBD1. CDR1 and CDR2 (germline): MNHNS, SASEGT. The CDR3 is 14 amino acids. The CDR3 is CRSRGQGAQNTQYF. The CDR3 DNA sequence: TGTCGCAGCAGGGGGCAGGGAGCCCAAAACACTCAGTACTTC.

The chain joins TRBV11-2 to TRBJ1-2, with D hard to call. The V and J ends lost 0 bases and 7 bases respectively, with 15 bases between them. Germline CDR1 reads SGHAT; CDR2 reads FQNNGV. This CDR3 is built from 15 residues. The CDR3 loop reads CASSLDFSGVGGYTF. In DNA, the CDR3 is TGTGCCAGCAGCTTAGATTTCTCGGGAGTTGGTGGCTACACCTTC. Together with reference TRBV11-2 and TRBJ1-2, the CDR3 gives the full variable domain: EAGVAQSPRYKIIEKRQSVAFWCNPISGHATLYWYQQILGQGPKLLIQFQNNGVVDDSQLPKDRFSAERLKGVDSTLKIQPAKLEDSAVYLCASSLDFSGVGGYTFGSGTRLTVV.

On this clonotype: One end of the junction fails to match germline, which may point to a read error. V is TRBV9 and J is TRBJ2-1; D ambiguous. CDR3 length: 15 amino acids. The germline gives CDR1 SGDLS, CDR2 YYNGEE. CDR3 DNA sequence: TGTGCCAGCAGCGTAGGGGGTGCTCAAGGCGTTGAGCTGTTCTTT. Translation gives CASSVGGAQGVELFF. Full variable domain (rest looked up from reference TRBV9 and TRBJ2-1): DSGVTQTPKHLITATGQRVTLRCSPRSGDLSVYWYQQSLDQGLQFLIQYYNGEERAKGNILERFSAQQFPDLHSELNLSSLELGDSALYFCASSVGGAQGVELFFGPGTRLTVL.

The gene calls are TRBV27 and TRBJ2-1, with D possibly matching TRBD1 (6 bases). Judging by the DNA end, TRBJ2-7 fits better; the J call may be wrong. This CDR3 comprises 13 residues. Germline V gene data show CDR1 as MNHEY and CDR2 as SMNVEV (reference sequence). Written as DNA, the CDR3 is TGTGCCAGCACACAGGGACCTCGCTACGAGCAGTACTTC. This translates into CASTQGPRYEQYF.

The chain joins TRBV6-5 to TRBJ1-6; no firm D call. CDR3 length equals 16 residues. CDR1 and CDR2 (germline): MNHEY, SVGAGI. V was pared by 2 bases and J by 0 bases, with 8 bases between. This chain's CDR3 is CASSYRWSSYNSPLHF. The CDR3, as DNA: TGTGCCAGCAGTTACCGCTGGAGCTCCTATAATTCACCCCTCCACTTT.

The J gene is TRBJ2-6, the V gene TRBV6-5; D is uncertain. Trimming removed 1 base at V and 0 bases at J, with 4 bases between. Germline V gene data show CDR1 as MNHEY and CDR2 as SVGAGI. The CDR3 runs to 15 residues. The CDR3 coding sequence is TGTGCCAGCAGTTACTGGGGCTCTGGGGCCAACGTCCTGACTTTC. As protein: CASSYWGSGANVLTF.

Here the CDR3 reads CASSQAGQGLFAPLHF. The CDR3 DNA is TGCGCCAGCAGCCAAGCAGGACAGGGACTATTCGCACCCCTCCACTTT. V is TRBV4-1 and J is TRBJ1-6, with TRBD1 matching 8 bases. The length of the CDR3 is 16 residues. CDR1 and CDR2 (germline): MGHRA, YSYEKL. The V segment lost 1 base and the J segment 11 bases; nucleotides outside the gene matches: 10.

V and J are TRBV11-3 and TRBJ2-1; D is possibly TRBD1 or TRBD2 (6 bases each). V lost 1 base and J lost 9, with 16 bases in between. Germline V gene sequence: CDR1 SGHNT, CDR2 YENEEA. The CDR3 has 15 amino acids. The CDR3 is CASSLGLRLGGEQFF. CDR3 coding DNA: TGTGCCAGCAGCTTAGGGTTAAGACTAGGGGGTGAGCAGTTCTTC.

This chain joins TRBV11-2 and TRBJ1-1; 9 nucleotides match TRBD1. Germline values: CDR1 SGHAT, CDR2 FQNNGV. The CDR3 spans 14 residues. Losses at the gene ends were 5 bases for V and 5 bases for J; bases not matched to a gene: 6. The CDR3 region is CASSLLGQGTEAFF. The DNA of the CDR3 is TGTGCCAGCAGCCTCCTCGGACAGGGGACTGAAGCTTTCTTT.